This record looks at one TCR beta chain sequence and its context. The data belong to a study of blood T cell repertoires in COVID-19. Study at large: The United States, Italy and Spain were the sources of the acute and convalescent COVID-19 samples. In each case, the material was cDNA or gDNA derived from T cells, B-cell-depleted T cells, or PBMCs.

Germline CDR1 SGHKS, CDR2 YYEKEE (reference sequence). The CDR3 has 14 residues. V was clipped by 4 bases and J by 5 bases; unmatched bases: 5. Methods used by the authors: It was from reference gene primer amplification that nucleated cell counts were estimated. Assay: immunoSEQ multiplex PCR; the TCRdb copy retains only in-frame clones and omits some. V, J and clone size are those of that table, while D and trimming were read from the DNA. There are under 150,000 clones in the sample; around 89% occur only once, and approximately 8.1% lies in the top ten. The specimen was peripheral blood. This TCR came from a man aged 50-60 years with acute or convalescent COVID-19. The chain couples TRBV5-5 to TRBJ2-1, with TRBD2 identical over 8 bases. The CDR3 sequence is CASSATSGHNEQFF. CDR3 in DNA: TGTGCCAGCAGCGCAACTAGCGGACACAATGAGCAGTTCTTC.